This T cell receptor (beta chain) was found in a study of OX40 agonist ivuxolimab in advanced cancers. Study summary: Recorded diagnoses for dose-escalation patients were hepatocellular carcinoma, melanoma, renal cell or head and neck cancer. At around 83% male, the cohort had a mean age of approximately 60 years, ranging from 23 to 79. Study conclusions and caveats: The investigators did not determine what antigen specificity the expanded peripheral T cells had. CD4+ and CD8+ blood T cells expanded clonally by week 6 at 0.1 to 3.0 mg/kg.

Concerning this clone: Its antigen is not known.

After removal of 0 bases from V and 9 bases from J, the junction contained 14 bases not matched to a gene. This CDR3 comprises 18 residues. In germline, CDR1 is SGHDN, CDR2 FVKESK. Clones were sequenced by immunoSEQ multiplex PCR, and TCRdb holds only the in-frame ones, with some missing. This sample has 70,000 or so clones, with around nine tenths found just once. The receptor's source is an adult with an advanced solid tumor such as melanoma, head and neck, liver or kidney cancer. Specimen: CD4+ or CD8+ T cells sorted from blood, collected in a trial of the OX40 agonist ivuxolimab. The rearrangement uses TRBV14 and TRBJ2-1, with 10 bases identical to TRBD1. CDR3 region: CASSQDLGQGTSSIEQFF. CDR3 nucleotides: TGTGCCAGCAGCCAAGATTTGGGACAGGGGACCTCCAGTATTGAGCAGTTCTTC. Full variable domain (rest looked up from reference TRBV14 and TRBJ2-1): EAGVTQFPSHSVIEKGQTVTLRCDPISGHDNLYWYRRVMGKEIKFLLHFVKESKQDESGMPNNRFLAERTGGTYSTLKVQPAELEDSGVYFCASSQDLGQGTSSIEQFFGPGTRLTVL.